This T cell receptor beta chain was obtained from a study of kidney transplant recipient with SARS-CoV-2 infection. TCRdb independently ran MiXCR on the reads; one entry per CDR3 protein. The profile shows about 240,000 distinct CDR3 sequences, 29% of them singletons. About this clonotype itself: This may be a read error, as it is one base from a much larger clone.

Sequences were derived from a blood sample, sampled at baseline and on day 111 from a kidney transplant recipient. This clonotype originated in a male patient aged 30 to 40 who had COVID-19 and was a kidney transplant recipient. A subset of T cells may come from the graft donor.

The DNA for the CDR3 is TGTGCCAGCAGCATCAAAGTCGATCTCAGAAAGACCTATGGCTACACCTTC. It translates to CASSIKVDLRKTYGYTF. The V call is TRBV11-3, the J call TRBJ1-2; D gene unclear. CDR1 is SGHNT and CDR2 is YENEEA in the germline V gene. The CDR3 consists of 17 residues. Trimming pared 5 bases from V and 4 bases from J, leaving 23 bases between.